The next 29 T cell receptor beta chains were all read from a single sample in a study of shared clonotypes between healthy human individuals. Using immunoSEQ multiplex PCR, the repertoire was profiled, and TCRdb retains in-frame clones only, with some absent. Seen here are about 700,000 clones, about 74% observed once, and the top ten hold about 1.7%. The sample consisted of memory CD4+ T cells sorted from blood. Subset specified: CD45RA-negative fraction. All receptors derive from a woman under 40 in good health.

A note on this clone: In the same sample, other DNA sequences code for this CDR3. The chain uses TRBV5-1 and TRBJ1-2, with 7 bases lining up with TRBD1. V lost 4 bases and J lost 1; bases outside the gene matches: 1. Germline assignment: CDR1 SGHRS and CDR2 YFSETQ. This CDR3 has 13 residues. The CDR3 spells CASSRDSNYGYTF. CDR3 bases: TGCGCCAGCAGCAGGGACAGTAACTATGGCTACACCTTC.

This chain uses TRBV11-2 with TRBJ2-3; D remains ambiguous. Germline CDR1 reads SGHAT; CDR2 reads FQNNGV. The V and J ends lost 4 bases and 1 base respectively, with 21 bases between them. This CDR3 spans 18 amino acids. CDR3 bases: TGTGCCAGCAGCTCCCTCAGCTTGCGGACGCCTCGCACAGATACGCAGTATTTT. This codes for CASSSLSLRTPRTDTQYF.

The chain uses TRBV6-5 and TRBJ2-3; 7 bases are shared with TRBD2. Germline V gene data show CDR1 as MNHEY and CDR2 as SVGAGI. The length of the CDR3 is 15 residues. The V and J ends lost 6 bases and 4 bases, in that order; junction bases with no gene match: 10. The CDR3 protein is CASRPPVGRADTQYF. DNA for the CDR3: TGTGCCAGCAGACCTCCGGTAGGGAGGGCAGATACGCAGTATTTT.

V usage is TRBV15 and J usage is TRBJ2-7; 9 bases align to TRBD2. The CDR3 totals 16 residues. CDR1 and CDR2 (germline): LNHNV, YYDKDF (reference sequence). V dropped 1 base and J dropped 3; count of bases not matched to a gene: 7. CDR3 region: CATSRVAGAQSYEQYF. CDR3 nucleotides: TGTGCCACCAGCAGAGTAGCGGGAGCTCAAAGCTACGAGCAGTACTTC.

The table lists this clone with a few counts. V usage is TRBV7-9 and J usage is TRBJ1-1, with a possible D match to TRBD1 (5 bases). The CDR3 totals 12 residues. V lost 2 bases and J lost 9, with 10 bases in between. The germline CDR1 and CDR2 sequences are SEHNR and FQNEAQ (reference sequence). The DNA for the CDR3 is TGTGCCAGCAGCTTACCAGGGTCTAAAGCTTTCTTT. Amino acids: CASSLPGSKAFF.

This chain uses TRBV11-3 with TRBJ2-7, with 8 bases aligning to TRBD1. The germline CDR1 and CDR2 sequences are SGHNT and YENEEA. Trimming took 2 bases from V and 2 from J; bases not matched to a gene: 5. CDR3 length: 15 residues. CDR3 sequence (DNA): TGTGCCAGCAGCTTATTGGACAGGGCTGCCTACGAGCAGTACTTC. As protein: CASSLLDRAAYEQYF.

The genes are TRBV5-1 and TRBJ1-1; no firm D call. V was clipped by 0 bases and J by 1 base, with 7 bases between them. The CDR3 totals 14 residues. Per the germline V gene, CDR1 is SGHRS and CDR2 is YFSETQ. The CDR3 sequence: CASSLVSPNTEAFF. Here the CDR3 DNA reads TGCGCCAGCAGCTTGGTTTCCCCGAACACTGAAGCTTTCTTT.

The rearrangement uses TRBV19 and TRBJ2-7; D is ambiguous. This CDR3 has 15 residues. V was clipped by 3 bases and J by 4 bases, with 16 bases between them. CDR1 LNHDA and CDR2 SQIVND come from the germline V gene (reference sequence). As DNA, the CDR3 is TGTGCCAGTAGTATCCGACCTGGCCCTTCTTACGAGCAGTACTTC. Amino acid sequence: CASSIRPGPSYEQYF.

In DNA, the CDR3 is TGTGCCAGCAGCGTAACTAGCGGGGGGCAGTATTTT. Translation: CASSVTSGGQYF. The V and J genes are TRBV6-6 and TRBJ2-3; 11 nucleotides agree with TRBD2. Looked up from germline, CDR1 is MNHNY and CDR2 is SVGAGI (reference sequence). There are 12 residues in the CDR3. Trimming took 6 bases from V and 11 from J; bases not matched to a gene: 4.

The rearrangement uses TRBV7-8 and TRBJ2-4; 7 positions match TRBD1. With V trimmed by 2 bases and J by 8 bases, 0 bases remained unmatched. This CDR3 is built from 12 residues. CDR1 is SGHVS, CDR2 FQNEAQ, per germline. The CDR3 nucleotides read TGTGCCAGCAGCTTAAGGGGGCACATTCAGTACTTC. This gives the protein CASSLRGHIQYF.

The chain is built from TRBV27 and TRBJ2-7; TRBD1 matches 8 bases. The CDR3 is 17 amino acids. Germline loops: CDR1 MNHEY, CDR2 SMNVEV (reference sequence). V lost 3 bases and J lost 4; bases outside the gene matches: 14. Written as DNA, the CDR3 is TGTGCCAGCAGTTTTGGTTTGTCGCGGACAGGGAAGTACGAGCAGTACTTC. It encodes CASSFGLSRTGKYEQYF.

This clone has just one count. The genes are TRBV5-1 and TRBJ2-7, with D possibly matching TRBD1 (5 bases). Per the germline V gene, CDR1 is SGHRS and CDR2 is YFSETQ. The CDR3 totals 13 residues. With 4 bases removed from V and 1 base from J, the gap between germline ends came to 9 bases. CDR3 region: CASSPQGSYEQYF. The CDR3 region has the DNA TGCGCCAGCAGCCCTCAGGGATCCTACGAGCAGTACTTC.

In its sample, this clone was seen a few times. The sample has other DNA sequences that encode this CDR3 too. The chain links TRBV5-1 to TRBJ2-5; TRBD2 aligns across 12 bases. The trim removed 4 bases at V and 0 bases at J, leaving 4 bases unmatched. Germline lookup yields CDR1 SGHRS and CDR2 YFSETQ. The CDR3 loop spans 16 amino acids. The CDR3 loop reads CASSPGLAGYQETQYF. In DNA form, the CDR3 reads TGCGCCAGCAGCCCCGGACTAGCGGGGTACCAAGAGACCCAGTACTTC. The entire variable domain, with the rest obtained from reference TRBV5-1 and TRBJ2-5, is as follows: KAGVTQTPRYLIKTRGQQVTLSCSPISGHRSVSWYQQTPGQGLQFLFEYFSETQRNKGNFPGRFSGRQFSNSRSEMNVSTLELGDSALYLCASSPGLAGYQETQYFGPGTRLLVL.

This clone was observed a handful of times. CDR3 region: CASSQVPSGWRDEQFF. Here the CDR3 DNA reads TGCGCCAGCAGCCAAGTCCCCAGCGGGTGGAGGGATGAGCAGTTCTTC. The V call is TRBV4-1, the J call TRBJ2-1; weak D call: TRBD2 (6 bases). The CDR3 covers 16 residues. With 1 base removed from V and 8 bases from J, the gap between germline ends came to 18 bases. Germline V gene sequence: CDR1 MGHRA, CDR2 YSYEKL.

The chain couples TRBV7-3 to TRBJ2-3; D perhaps matches TRBD1 (5 bases). The V gene lost 5 bases and the J gene lost 2 bases, with 14 bases spanning the gap. Germline V gene data show CDR1 as SGHTA and CDR2 as FQGTGA. The CDR3 has 15 amino acids. For the CDR3, the DNA is TGTGCCAGCAGCAAGTTAGGGGTACCCACAGATACGCAGTATTTT. This sequence encodes CASSKLGVPTDTQYF.

This clone was seen only a few times. As DNA, the CDR3 is TGTGCCAGCAGTCTCTACTGGCGTCTCACAGATACGCAGTATTTT. This translates into CASSLYWRLTDTQYF. The rearrangement uses TRBV28 and TRBJ2-3; no clear D. The V gene's germline CDR1 is MDHEN and CDR2 SYDVKM. The CDR3 contains 15 residues. The ends were cut back, 5 bases at V and 2 bases at J, with 14 bases in the middle.

The chain recombines TRBV6-6 with TRBJ1-2, with 10 bases matching TRBD1. In germline, CDR1 is MNHNY, CDR2 SVGAGI (reference sequence). The trim removed 7 bases at V and 7 bases at J, leaving 9 bases unmatched. The CDR3 is made up of 14 amino acids. CDR3: CASTPDRGLRGYTF. The CDR3 coding sequence is TGTGCCAGCACCCCGGACAGGGGGTTGCGTGGCTACACCTTC.

V gene TRBV6-5 combines with J gene TRBJ2-1, with 10 bases fitting TRBD2. Germline-derived CDR1 and CDR2 are MNHEY and SVGAGI. V shed 2 bases and J 4 bases; nucleotides not matched to a gene: 5. This CDR3 has 16 residues. This chain's CDR3 is CASSYLGTSAYNEQFF. The DNA for the CDR3 is TGTGCCAGCAGTTACCTCGGGACTAGCGCTTACAATGAGCAGTTCTTC.

The chain uses TRBV4-1 and TRBJ2-7; a possible D gene is TRBD1 (6 bases). CDR1 and CDR2 from the germline V gene are MGHRA and YSYEKL. CDR3 length: 17 residues. The V end was cut by 2 bases, the J end by 3 bases, with 20 bases between. The CDR3 region has the DNA TGCGCCAGCAGCCAAAAACCTCAACCTGCGGACAGCTACGAGCAGTACTTC. Its translation: CASSQKPQPADSYEQYF.

This clone has only a few counts. The J gene is TRBJ1-2, the V gene TRBV6-4; unclear D gene. Germline values: CDR1 MRHNA, CDR2 SNTAGT. The V gene lost 7 bases and the J gene lost 8 bases, with 8 bases spanning the gap. The CDR3 length is 10 residues. The CDR3 loop reads CASIWWGYTF. CDR3 bases: TGTGCCAGCATATGGTGGGGCTACACCTTC.

The V and J genes are TRBV27 and TRBJ1-5; D is possibly TRBD1 (5 bases). The ends were cut back, 6 bases at V and 4 bases at J, with 16 bases in the middle. The germline gives CDR1 MNHEY, CDR2 SMNVEV (reference sequence). The CDR3 spans 15 residues. CDR3 amino acids: CASSRLGDGNQPQHF. CDR3 DNA sequence: TGTGCCAGCAGCCGTTTGGGGGACGGGAATCAGCCCCAGCATTTT.

This chain links TRBV28 with TRBJ1-5; D is unresolved. CDR3 length: 16 amino acids. CDR1 is MDHEN, CDR2 SYDVKM, per germline. V was clipped by 7 bases and J by 4 bases, with 20 bases between them. CDR3: CASTQSRGGINQPQHF. CDR3 coding DNA: TGTGCCAGCACTCAATCCAGAGGAGGGATTAATCAGCCCCAGCATTTT.

V gene TRBV20-1 combines with J gene TRBJ1-2, with D unresolved. The germline gives CDR1 DFQATT, CDR2 SNEGSKA (reference sequence). The CDR3 loop spans 11 amino acids. Trimming took 2 bases from V and 9 from J, leaving 10 bases between them. This CDR3 is CSARPRTSYTF. The DNA for the CDR3 is TGCAGTGCTAGACCCCGGACCAGCTACACCTTC.

Here the CDR3 DNA reads TGTGCCAGCAGCTTAGACTCAAGGGGACTAGCGGGAGGGCTCCCAGATACGCAGTATTTT. It encodes CASSLDSRGLAGGLPDTQYF. The chain has TRBV7-6 and TRBJ2-3, with 16 bases fitting TRBD2. The trim removed 1 base at V and 4 bases at J, leaving 11 bases unmatched. The CDR3 is made up of 20 amino acids. Germline V gene sequence: CDR1 SGHVS, CDR2 FNYEAQ. The complete variable domain, with remaining parts taken from reference TRBV7-6 and TRBJ2-3, reads GAGVSQSPRYKVTKRGQDVALRCDPISGHVSLYWYRQALGQGPEFLTYFNYEAQQDKSGLPNDRFSAERPEGSISTLTIQRTEQRDSAMYRCASSLDSRGLAGGLPDTQYFGPGTRLTVL.

About this clone itself: The sample has other DNA sequences that encode this CDR3 too. The chain links TRBV5-1 to TRBJ1-1; tentatively, D is TRBD1 (5 bases). Germline V lookup: CDR1 SGHRS, CDR2 YFSETQ. CDR3 length: 14 amino acids. The ends were cut back, 0 bases at V and 1 base at J, with 7 bases in the middle. The CDR3 loop is CASSLEGRNTEAFF. The DNA for the CDR3 is TGCGCCAGCAGCTTGGAGGGACGGAACACTGAAGCTTTCTTT.

This clone has just one count. The genes are TRBV21-1 and TRBJ2-7. TRBV21-1 is a listed pseudogene. CDR3 length: 11 residues. In DNA, the CDR3 is TGTGCCGGAGAGTGGGACTACGAGCAGTACTTC. Amino acids: CAGEWDYEQYF.

The V and J genes are TRBV28 and TRBJ1-3; possible D gene TRBD1, 6 bases. CDR1 MDHEN and CDR2 SYDVKM come from the germline V gene. V gave up 8 bases and J gave up 6 bases, with 20 bases separating them. CDR3 length: 15 residues. The CDR3 DNA is TGTGCCAGCGAATCGAGGGGGGTACGGCAAAACACCATATATTTT. Amino acids: CASESRGVRQNTIYF.

J is TRBJ2-7 and V is TRBV7-2; 12 nucleotides agree with TRBD2. CDR3 length: 16 amino acids. Germline CDR1 reads SGHTA; CDR2 reads FQGNSA. Trimming removed 4 bases from V and 1 base from J; junction bases left unmatched: 5. The CDR3, as DNA: TGTGCCAGCAGCTCCTGGACTAGCGGGATTTCCTACGAGCAGTACTTC. This translates into CASSSWTSGISYEQYF.

The chain combines TRBV4-1 with TRBJ2-3; 8 bases fit TRBD2. The ends lost 0 bases at V and 4 bases at J; junction bases unmatched: 9. Looked up from germline, CDR1 is MGHRA and CDR2 is YSYEKL. This CDR3 is 17 amino acids long. In DNA, the CDR3 is TGCGCCAGCAGCCAAGAACCGGGAGGGTACCGCCCAGATACGCAGTATTTT. Translated: CASSQEPGGYRPDTQYF.